The entry that follows covers one T cell receptor (beta chain) sequence. This specimen comes from a study of control samples from healthy donors and cancer patients. Repertoires were generated with immunoSEQ multiplex PCR, while TCRdb's copy carries only in-frame clones and drops some. The table lists 90,000 to 100,000 clones, roughly 78% of them singletons. This CDR3 is built from 18 residues. This chain joins TRBV1 and TRBJ1-6. TRBV1 has pseudogene status. The sample taken for sequencing was blood. The sequence came from a man aged 60 to 69 in good health. CDR3 loop: CTSSQDGGGKGHNSPLHF. The CDR3 DNA reads TGCACCAGCAGCCAAGACGGTGGCGGGAAGGGACATAATTCACCCCTCCACTTT.